This T cell receptor (beta chain) originates from a study of shared clonotypes between healthy human individuals. As for the study in general: Per-donor plates numbered three CD4 naive, three CD4 memory, two CD8 naive and one CD8 memory.

Study results and limitations: Compared with memory subsets, naive subsets generally had larger estimated richness. Sequencing depth was predicted to influence how clonotypes are shared among donors. Genetic and exposure-history diversity was limited by the small donor number.

As regards this clone: Its antigen is not known.

V was trimmed by 11 bases and J by 5 bases, leaving 16 bases between them. Germline V gene sequence: CDR1 SNHLY, CDR2 FYNNEI. This CDR3 comprises 14 residues. Method: immunoSEQ multiplex PCR; TCRdb's copy keeps in-frame clones and lacks some. The data show about 2 million clones, with 95% seen just once and around 0.13% held by the top ten. This receptor was obtained from a man younger than 35 in good health. Sequenced: naive CD4+ T cells sorted from blood. The subset here: CD45RA+ positively selected. The V gene is TRBV2, the J gene TRBJ1-6; D may be TRBD1 (5 bases). As DNA, the CDR3 is TGTGCCGGTACGGTGGCAGGGAATAATTCACCCCTCCACTTT. It is translated as CAGTVAGNNSPLHF.